Below are 19 T cell receptor beta chains sequenced from a single sample in a study of blood T cell repertoires in COVID-19. Generated by immunoSEQ multiplex PCR, the TCRdb table keeps only in-frame clones and is missing some. The sample includes some 300,000 clones, about 87% of them seen just once. Source material: peripheral blood. The receptor source for this set is a woman between 25 and 40 years old who had recovered from COVID-19.

This clone was recorded only once. The chain joins TRBV6-5 to TRBJ2-7; weak D call: TRBD1 (5 bases). Germline V gene lookup returns CDR1 MNHEY and CDR2 SVGAGI. Trimming took 6 bases from V and 6 from J, leaving 6 bases between them. This CDR3 is built from 10 residues. The CDR3 nucleotides are TGTGCCAGCAGAGGGGTCGAGCAGTACTTC. It translates to CASRGVEQYF.

The chain recombines TRBV11-1 with TRBJ2-3, with TRBD2 as a possible D gene (7 bases). Germline CDR1 reads SGHAT; CDR2 reads FQDESV (reference sequence). Trimming left V 0 bases short and J 2 bases short, with 9 bases between. The CDR3 has 15 amino acids. The CDR3 spells CASSLAGGPTDTQYF. The CDR3 nucleotides are TGTGCCAGCAGCTTAGCGGGGGGGCCCACAGATACGCAGTATTTT.

The CDR3 DNA sequence: TGTGCCACCAGTGATCCGGAGTGGACAGAGAACACCGGGGAGCTGTTTTTT. It codes for CATSDPEWTENTGELFF. V gene TRBV24-1 combines with J gene TRBJ2-2; a weak D match, TRBD1 (6 bases). The CDR3 loop spans 17 amino acids. V gave up 3 bases and J gave up 1 base, with 14 bases separating them. Germline CDR1 is KGHDR and CDR2 is SFDVKD.

CDR3 sequence reads: CASWGGRIETQYF. The CDR3 coding sequence is TGTGCCAGTTGGGGGGGGCGCATAGAGACCCAGTACTTC. J is TRBJ2-5 and V is TRBV6-6, with D possibly matching TRBD2 (7 bases). V was pared by 9 bases and J by 4 bases, with 15 bases between. The CDR3 runs to 13 residues. Looked up from germline, CDR1 is MNHNY and CDR2 is SVGAGI (reference sequence).

The V gene is TRBV4-1, the J gene TRBJ2-3; no reliable D call. Trimming cost V 4 bases and J 2 bases, with 10 bases left between them. The CDR3 contains 14 residues. The germline V gene has CDR1 MGHRA and CDR2 YSYEKL. CDR3: CASSLGVPTDTQYF. The CDR3 nucleotides are TGCGCCAGCAGCCTTGGAGTTCCCACAGATACGCAGTATTTT.

The V and J genes are TRBV3-1 (or the pseudogene TRBV3-2) and TRBJ2-1; possible D gene TRBD2, 6 bases. V was pared by 6 bases and J by 9 bases, with 12 bases between. The CDR3 covers 12 residues. CDR1 is LGHDT, CDR2 YNNKEL, per germline (reference sequence). As DNA, the CDR3 is TGTGCCAGCAGGAAAGGAGCGGGTGAGCAGTTCTTC. Translation: CASRKGAGEQFF.

This clone was counted only a few times. The genes are TRBV2 and TRBJ2-2; TRBD1 agrees at 7 bases. Germline-derived CDR1 and CDR2 are SNHLY and FYNNEI. V was clipped by 6 bases and J by 5 bases; unmatched bases: 9. There are 15 residues in the CDR3. The CDR3 spells CASREWDSRTGELFF. The DNA for the CDR3 is TGTGCCAGCAGAGAATGGGACAGTCGGACCGGGGAGCTGTTTTTT.

The chain combines TRBV7-9 with TRBJ1-6; 8 bases match TRBD1. The CDR3 contains 14 residues. The V segment lost 5 bases and the J segment 8 bases; nucleotides outside the gene matches: 5. Looked up from germline, CDR1 is SEHNR and CDR2 is FQNEAQ (reference sequence). The chain's CDR3 is CASSRQGQDSPLHF. The CDR3 DNA sequence: TGTGCCAGCAGCCGACAGGGACAGGATTCACCCCTCCACTTT. The full variable domain, with the rest looked up from reference TRBV7-9 and TRBJ1-6, is DTGVSQNPRHKITKRGQNVTFRCDPISEHNRLYWYRQTLGQGPEFLTYFQNEAQLEKSRLLSDRFSAERPKGSFSTLEIQRTEQGDSAMYLCASSRQGQDSPLHFGNGTRLTVT.

This chain uses TRBV6-5 with TRBJ2-7, with D tentatively TRBD1 (6 bases). Germline V gene sequence: CDR1 MNHEY, CDR2 SVGAGI. V dropped 7 bases and J dropped 4 bases, with 8 bases sitting between them. This CDR3 spans 11 amino acids. The chain's CDR3 is CASKTGYEQYF. The DNA of the CDR3 is TGTGCCAGCAAAACAGGGTACGAGCAGTACTTC.

The chain couples TRBV11-2 to TRBJ2-7; D gene uncertain. Trimming stripped 1 base from V and 3 bases from J, with 7 bases between. This CDR3 has 13 amino acids. Germline CDR1 is SGHAT and CDR2 is FQNNGV. The CDR3 sequence is CASSLALNYEQYF. The CDR3 DNA reads TGTGCCAGCAGCTTAGCCCTTAACTACGAGCAGTACTTC.

This sequence joins TRBV7-9 and TRBJ1-4, with 7 bases aligning to TRBD1. The germline V gene encodes CDR1 SEHNR and CDR2 FQNEAQ (reference sequence). CDR3 size: 14 residues. The trim removed 6 bases at V and 4 bases at J, leaving 5 bases unmatched. CDR3 nucleotides: TGTGCCAGCAGTCCGGGACAGTTTAATGAAAAACTGTTTTTT. Amino acid sequence: CASSPGQFNEKLFF.

The rearrangement links TRBV5-5 to TRBJ1-5; perhaps TRBD1 as D (5 bases). The germline V gene encodes CDR1 SGHKS and CDR2 YYEKEE (reference sequence). This CDR3 is 14 amino acids long. The V gene lost 5 bases and the J gene lost 2 bases, with 11 bases spanning the gap. CDR3: CASSREGGNQPQHF. The DNA for the CDR3 is TGTGCCAGCAGTCGAGAAGGGGGCAATCAGCCCCAGCATTTT. Filled out from reference TRBV5-5 and TRBJ1-5, the complete variable domain reads DAGVTQSPTHLIKTRGQQVTLRCSPISGHKSVSWYQQVLGQGPQFIFQYYEKEERGRGNFPDRFSARQFPNYSSELNVNALLLGDSALYLCASSREGGNQPQHFGDGTRLSIL.

The rearrangement joins TRBV6-6 to TRBJ1-5, with TRBD1 as a possible D gene (5 bases). This CDR3 spans 13 amino acids. Germline CDR1 and CDR2: MNHNY and SVGAGI (reference sequence). The V end was cut by 5 bases, the J end by 5 bases, with 10 bases between. CDR3 protein: CASSTTDYQPQHF. The CDR3, as DNA: TGTGCCAGCAGTACGACAGATTATCAGCCCCAGCATTTT.

The J gene is TRBJ2-2, the V gene TRBV3-1 (or the pseudogene TRBV3-2); tentatively, D is TRBD2 (6 bases). Trimming pared 0 bases from V and 0 bases from J, leaving 8 bases between. The CDR3 has 16 residues. Per germline, CDR1 LGHDT and CDR2 YNNKEL (reference sequence). The CDR3: CASSQEPSANTGELFF. The CDR3 nucleotides read TGTGCCAGCAGCCAAGAGCCTAGCGCGAACACCGGGGAGCTGTTTTTT.

The rearrangement uses TRBV2 and TRBJ2-7, with TRBD1 identical over 8 bases. The J segment lost 2 bases and the V segment lost 5 bases, leaving 5 bases of the junction unmatched. This CDR3 comprises 14 residues. CDR1 is SNHLY, CDR2 FYNNEI, per germline. This CDR3 reads CASSKGQEPYEQYF. CDR3 in DNA: TGTGCCAGCAGTAAGGGACAGGAGCCCTACGAGCAGTACTTC.

This rearrangement joins TRBV2 to TRBJ2-7, with a weak D call TRBD1 (5 bases). CDR1 SNHLY and CDR2 FYNNEI come from the germline V gene. V dropped 6 bases and J dropped 1 base, with 13 bases sitting between them. The CDR3 consists of 14 residues. This CDR3 reads CASRGLQVSYEQYF. The DNA of the CDR3 is TGTGCCAGCAGAGGTTTACAGGTGTCCTACGAGCAGTACTTC.

The genes are TRBV19 and TRBJ1-1; D uncertain. Germline loops: CDR1 LNHDA, CDR2 SQIVND (reference sequence). This CDR3 is built from 13 residues. V lost 7 bases and J lost 10, with 19 bases in between. Here the CDR3 DNA reads TGTGCCAGTAACGGAGGGCTAATAAGTGGAGCTTTCTTT. Protein sequence: CASNGGLISGAFF.

The rearrangement uses TRBV28 and TRBJ2-2; maybe TRBD1 (5 bases). Germline values: CDR1 MDHEN, CDR2 SYDVKM. This CDR3 is 13 amino acids long. V lost 7 bases to trimming and J lost 5 bases, with 11 bases between them. The CDR3 region has the DNA TGTGCCAGCACAGGGCCTGCAACCGGGGAGCTGTTTTTT. Its translation is CASTGPATGELFF. Filled out from reference TRBV28 and TRBJ2-2, the complete variable domain reads DVKVTQSSRYLVKRTGEKVFLECVQDMDHENMFWYRQDPGLGLRLIYFSYDVKMKEKGDIPEGYSVSREKKERFSLILESASTNQTSMYLCASTGPATGELFFGEGSRLTVL.

The chain recombines TRBV5-6 with TRBJ2-2; a weak D match, TRBD2 (6 bases). V shed 6 bases and J shed 4 bases, with 13 bases lying between them. The CDR3 contains 14 residues. The germline gives CDR1 SGHDT, CDR2 YYEEEE. The DNA for the CDR3 is TGTGCCAGCATCGTGCGGGGAGGCACCGGGGAGCTGTTTTTT. This sequence encodes CASIVRGGTGELFF.